The 14 T cell receptor beta chains given below trace back to one sample, sequenced in a study of blood T cell repertoires in COVID-19. Using immunoSEQ multiplex PCR, the repertoire was profiled, and TCRdb retains in-frame clones only, with some absent. Of 250,000 to 400,000 clones listed, about 87% are singletons. Specimen: PBMCs or T cells enriched from blood (not recorded which). The receptors were gathered from a woman under 40 who had recovered from COVID-19.

The chain is built from TRBV2 and TRBJ2-1; 9 nucleotides line up with TRBD2. The V and J ends lost 8 bases and 4 bases, in that order; junction bases with no gene match: 3. This CDR3 contains 13 residues. CDR1 and CDR2 from the germline V gene are SNHLY and FYNNEI. The CDR3 region is CASGLAYYNEQFF. In DNA form, the CDR3 reads TGTGCCAGCGGACTAGCGTATTACAATGAGCAGTTCTTC.

This clone was picked up many times. The chain carries TRBV6-4 and TRBJ2-4, with TRBD1 matching 11 bases. CDR3 size: 13 residues. The germline gives CDR1 MRHNA, CDR2 SNTAGT. Germline trimming cut 0 bases from V and 11 bases from J; bases unmatched to any gene: 0. The CDR3 region has the DNA TGTGCCAGCAGTGACTCGGACAGGGGGCTTCAGTACTTC. As protein: CASSDSDRGLQYF.

The genes are TRBV5-4 and TRBJ2-5; a weak D match, TRBD2 (6 bases). The germline V and J ends were trimmed by 6 bases and 1 base, with 10 bases remaining between them. There are 13 residues in the CDR3. Germline-derived CDR1 and CDR2 are SGHNT and YYREEE (reference sequence). In DNA form, the CDR3 reads TGTGCCAGCACCCCCGGGGGCCAAGAGACCCAGTACTTC. It yields the protein CASTPGGQETQYF.

The chain recombines TRBV4-1 with TRBJ1-5; a possible D gene is TRBD1 (5 bases). Looked up from germline, CDR1 is MGHRA and CDR2 is YSYEKL. V shed 3 bases and J shed 9 bases, with 12 bases lying between them. This CDR3 has 13 amino acids. CDR3 in DNA: TGCGCCAGCAGCCAGGGGCGGGGTGGGCCCCAGCATTTT. Its protein is CASSQGRGGPQHF.

Comment on this clone: Relative to the germline gene, one junction end is altered; a read error may explain this. The chain combines TRBV2 with TRBJ1-3; D remains unclear. This CDR3 comprises 14 residues. Germline loops: CDR1 SNHLY, CDR2 FYNNEI. The CDR3 nucleotides read TGTGCCAGCACTTGGAGTGACTCTAGAAACACCATATATTTT. The encoded protein is CASTWSDSRNTIYF. Using reference TRBV2 and TRBJ1-3 for the parts outside the CDR3, the full variable domain is EPEVTQTPSHQVTQMGQEVILRCVPISNHLYFYWYRQILGQKVEFLVSFYNNEISEKSEIFDDQFSVERPDGSNFTLKIRSTKLEDSAMYFCASTWSDSRNTIYFGEGSWLTVV.

J is TRBJ1-5 and V is TRBV24-1; 7 nucleotides agree with TRBD1. Germline lookup yields CDR1 KGHDR and CDR2 SFDVKD. The CDR3 loop spans 17 amino acids. Trimming took 3 bases from V and 3 from J; bases not matched to a gene: 10. The CDR3 DNA reads as TGTGCCACCAGTGATCCGGCCCGACAGGGCTACAATCAGCCCCAGCATTTT. Translated, it gives CATSDPARQGYNQPQHF.

The gene calls are TRBV4-1 and TRBJ2-2; tentative D call: TRBD1 (6 bases). The germline V and J ends were trimmed by 0 bases and 4 bases, with 12 bases remaining between them. Germline-derived CDR1 and CDR2 are MGHRA and YSYEKL. The length of the CDR3 is 16 residues. The CDR3 loop reads CASSQDWTAPTGELFF. The CDR3, as DNA: TGCGCCAGCAGCCAAGATTGGACAGCACCCACCGGGGAGCTGTTTTTT.

The chain couples TRBV7-2 to TRBJ2-1; D gene ambiguous. From germline, CDR1 is SGHTA and CDR2 FQGNSA. CDR3 length equals 15 residues. V lost 5 bases and J 3 bases, leaving 14 bases between the germline ends. DNA of the CDR3: TGTGCCAGCAGCAACGGAGAGATTATCTACAATGAGCAGTTCTTC. Translated, it gives CASSNGEIIYNEQFF.

V and J are TRBV5-4 and TRBJ2-7; 9 positions agree with TRBD1. The CDR3 spans 15 residues. V lost 6 bases to trimming and J lost 2 bases; unmatched junction nucleotides: 9. The germline gives CDR1 SGHNT, CDR2 YYREEE (reference sequence). As DNA, the CDR3 is TGTGCCAGCACGCAAGGGGGGACAGGGCCCTACGAGCAGTACTTC. It encodes CASTQGGTGPYEQYF. Full variable domain (missing parts from reference TRBV5-4 and TRBJ2-7): ETGVTQSPTHLIKTRGQQVTLRCSSQSGHNTVSWYQQALGQGPQFIFQYYREEENGRGNFPPRFSGLQFPNYSSELNVNALELDDSALYLCASTQGGTGPYEQYFGPGTRLTVT.

The chain couples TRBV5-8 to TRBJ2-7; a weak D match, TRBD2 (6 bases). CDR1 and CDR2 (germline): SGHTS, YDEGEE. The CDR3 totals 14 residues. Trimming shortened V by 4 bases and J by 7 bases, and 18 bases separated the two germline ends. Here the CDR3 DNA reads TGTGCCAGCAGCCACGGGACTGCCTTTGGTGAGCAGTACTTC. This encodes CASSHGTAFGEQYF.

The V gene is TRBV19, the J gene TRBJ1-3; the match to TRBD1 covers 7 bases. In germline, CDR1 is LNHDA, CDR2 SQIVND (reference sequence). This CDR3 contains 16 residues. Trimming at V came to 5 bases and at J to 0 bases, leaving 7 bases not matched to a gene. CDR3 DNA sequence: TGTGCCAGTAGTCCGGGACAGACCTTCTCTGGAAACACCATATATTTT. This translates into CASSPGQTFSGNTIYF.

This chain joins TRBV2 and TRBJ1-1, with 7 bases aligning to TRBD1. The V segment lost 3 bases and the J segment 3 bases; nucleotides outside the gene matches: 1. The CDR3 extends over 13 amino acids. Germline values: CDR1 SNHLY, CDR2 FYNNEI. CDR3 region: CASSDGTDTEAFF. In DNA, the CDR3 is TGTGCCAGCAGTGACGGGACAGACACTGAAGCTTTCTTT.

The sample holds one count of this clone. The chain carries TRBV5-6 and TRBJ2-2; 9 bases fit TRBD2. The germline CDR1 and CDR2 sequences are SGHDT and YYEEEE. This CDR3 has 17 amino acids. V gave up 0 bases and J gave up 6 bases; unmatched junction bases: 9. For the CDR3, the DNA is TGTGCCAGCAGCTTGGTTGTAGGCGGGGGGGCCTCCGGGGAGCTGTTTTTT. Protein product: CASSLVVGGGASGELFF.

This chain joins TRBV7-2 and TRBJ1-2; D uncertain. The CDR3 runs to 14 residues. Trimming left V 5 bases short and J 8 bases short, with 18 bases between. CDR1 SGHTA and CDR2 FQGNSA come from the germline V gene. The CDR3 nucleotides read TGTGCCAGCAGCCCCTTTAGCGGGCCGTTAGGCTACACCTTC. Protein product: CASSPFSGPLGYTF.